The 7 T cell receptor beta chains presented below share a single source sample, sequenced in a study of identical twins. TCRdb called the 5' RACE reads again in MiXCR, with one record for every CDR3 protein. The sample lists fewer than 250,000 distinct CDR3 sequences, about a tenth occurring once. The sample comprised memory (CD45RO+) T cells sorted from blood. The receptors were sampled from a young woman in good health.

The DNA of the CDR3 is TGTGCCAGCAGCTTAGGCAACACTGACTCTGGGGCCAACGTCCTGACTTTC. Encoded protein: CASSLGNTDSGANVLTF. The chain links TRBV7-9 to TRBJ2-6; D not resolved. The CDR3 is made up of 17 amino acids. Germline loops: CDR1 SEHNR, CDR2 FQNEAQ (reference sequence). Trimming cost V 1 base and J 0 bases, with 10 bases left between them.

This clonotype has more than one count but fewer than ten. The chain uses TRBV7-8 and TRBJ2-1, with 8 nucleotides matching TRBD2. V shed 5 bases and J 10 bases; nucleotides not matched to a gene: 4. The CDR3 consists of 12 residues. CDR1 and CDR2 (germline): SGHVS, FQNEAQ. CDR3 DNA sequence: TGTGCCAGCAGCGTTACTAGCGGAGAGCAGTTCTTC. Translation: CASSVTSGEQFF. The full variable domain, its missing parts supplied by reference TRBV7-8 and TRBJ2-1, is GAGVSQSPRYKVAKRGQDVALRCDPISGHVSLFWYQQALGQGPEFLTYFQNEAQLDKSGLPSDRFFAERPEGSVSTLKIQRTQQEDSAVYLCASSVTSGEQFFGPGTRLTVL.

The gene calls are TRBV7-9 and TRBJ2-3; D tentatively reads TRBD1 or TRBD2 (5 bases each). Germline values: CDR1 SEHNR, CDR2 FQNEAQ (reference sequence). This CDR3 region has 16 residues. Trimming removed 6 bases from V and 1 base from J, with 17 bases in between. The CDR3 DNA reads as TGTGCCAGCAGTTCCTCTTCGAGGGGTGGCACAGATACGCAGTATTTT. Its protein product is CASSSSSRGGTDTQYF.

This chain links TRBV19 with TRBJ2-7; perhaps TRBD1 as D (6 bases). Trimming cost V 4 bases and J 0 bases, with 13 bases left between them. This CDR3 is built from 15 residues. Germline CDR1 is LNHDA and CDR2 is SQIVND (reference sequence). The CDR3 protein is CASSNRVESSYEQYF. Here the CDR3 DNA reads TGTGCCAGTAGTAACAGGGTTGAGAGCTCCTACGAGCAGTACTTC.

This chain connects TRBV29-1 to TRBJ1-2, with D possibly matching TRBD1 (6 bases). Germline V gene data show CDR1 as SQVTM and CDR2 as ANQGSEA. V was shortened by 3 bases and J by 5 bases, with 16 bases between the two germline ends. The CDR3 sequence is 14 residues long. The CDR3 DNA reads TGCAGCGTTGAGGGGGGGGCCTCAGAGTATGGCTACACCTTC. This codes for CSVEGGASEYGYTF.

V gene TRBV28 combines with J gene TRBJ2-7; maybe TRBD1 (5 bases). The CDR3 is made up of 13 amino acids. V gave up 7 bases and J gave up 4 bases, with 14 bases separating them. CDR1 MDHEN and CDR2 SYDVKM come from the germline V gene. The CDR3 region is CASTNGGAYEQYF. As DNA, the CDR3 is TGTGCCAGCACCAACGGTGGGGCATACGAGCAGTACTTC.

J is TRBJ2-7 and V is TRBV28; possible D gene TRBD1, 6 bases. Germline values: CDR1 MDHEN, CDR2 SYDVKM. The CDR3 sequence is 12 residues long. V was clipped by 4 bases and J by 5 bases, with 9 bases between them. The CDR3 loop reads CASSSYRDEQYF. CDR3 DNA sequence: TGTGCCAGCAGTTCCTACAGGGACGAGCAGTACTTC.